Shown below are 10 T cell receptor beta chains from a single sample sequenced in a study of CD8 T cells in ankylosing spondylitis. In TCRdb, the 5' RACE reads were re-called with MiXCR into one record per CDR3 protein. The repertoire consists of 150,000 to 200,000 distinct CDR3 sequences, with 11% occurring once and the leading ten covering 25% to 30%. Specimen: blood, either unsorted or a sorted T cell fraction (not recorded which). All receptors derive from a male donor with ankylosing spondylitis or in good health (not recorded which).

In this sample, this clonotype turned up many times. The genes are TRBV20-1 and TRBJ1-5; no firm D call. This CDR3 has 13 residues. Germline CDR1 and CDR2: DFQATT and SNEGSKA (reference sequence). Trimming took off 6 bases at V and 2 bases at J, with 11 bases between the two ends. The CDR3 DNA is TGCAGTGCAGGACGGGTTCGCAATCAGCCCCAGCATTTT. This sequence encodes CSAGRVRNQPQHF.

This clonotype has only one observation. The chain uses TRBV12-5 and TRBJ2-1, with 7 positions matching TRBD1. The V gene's germline CDR1 is LGHNT and CDR2 FRNRAP. The CDR3 is 15 residues long. The junction had 10 bases not matched to a gene; V was cut back by 6 bases and J by 5 bases. The CDR3 DNA reads as TGTGCTAGTGGCTCCCAAGGGGGCCATAACAATGAGCAGTTCTTC. It specifies CASGSQGGHNNEQFF.

This clonotype showed up just a few times. The genes are TRBV7-8 and TRBJ2-1; 13 positions match TRBD2. The germline V gene encodes CDR1 SGHVS and CDR2 FQNEAQ. V shed 3 bases and J 8 bases; nucleotides not matched to a gene: 4. The CDR3 covers 15 residues. CDR3 in DNA: TGTGCCAGCAGCTTGGGACTAGCGGGAAGACATGAGCAGTTCTTC. It specifies CASSLGLAGRHEQFF. Using reference TRBV7-8 and TRBJ2-1 for the parts outside the CDR3, the full variable domain is GAGVSQSPRYKVAKRGQDVALRCDPISGHVSLFWYQQALGQGPEFLTYFQNEAQLDKSGLPSDRFFAERPEGSVSTLKIQRTQQEDSAVYLCASSLGLAGRHEQFFGPGTRLTVL.

This clonotype came up many times. This chain links TRBV10-1 with TRBJ2-1; tentative D call: TRBD1 (5 bases). The V and J ends lost 6 bases and 0 bases respectively, with 12 bases between them. The CDR3 spans 15 residues. CDR1 and CDR2 from the germline V gene are WNHNN and SYGVQD (reference sequence). The CDR3 DNA reads TGCGCCAGCAGCAAACAGGTCCGCTCCTACAATGAGCAGTTCTTC. Translated: CASSKQVRSYNEQFF.

This clonotype was seen many times. This chain uses TRBV6-1 with TRBJ1-1; D gene uncertain. CDR1 MNHNS and CDR2 SASEGT come from the germline V gene. There are 13 residues in the CDR3. V shed 7 bases and J shed 4 bases, with 13 bases lying between them. CDR3 in amino acids: CASTPPVGTEAFF. CDR3 nucleotides: TGTGCCAGCACCCCCCCTGTGGGCACTGAAGCTTTCTTT.

V is TRBV30 and J is TRBJ2-1; no firm D call. Germline CDR1 GTSNPN, CDR2 SVGIG (reference sequence). The CDR3 contains 18 residues. Trimming stripped 7 bases from V and 0 bases from J, with 25 bases between. The CDR3 spells CAYRTRLRARSSYNEQFF. In DNA, the CDR3 is TGTGCCTACCGGACGCGTTTGAGAGCCCGGAGCTCCTACAATGAGCAGTTCTTC.

This clonotype was recorded many times. This chain links TRBV6-1 with TRBJ2-1; 9 nucleotides align to TRBD2. J gave up 11 bases and V 0 bases, and 5 bases lay outside the gene matches. The germline V gene encodes CDR1 MNHNS and CDR2 SASEGT. The CDR3 length is 14 residues. The DNA for the CDR3 is TGTGCCAGCAGTGAAGCTCGGACTAGCGTACAGCAGTTCTTC. Translating gives CASSEARTSVQQFF.

In this sample, this clonotype turned up many times. The chain joins TRBV5-5 to TRBJ1-2; 8 bases align to TRBD1. Losses at the gene ends were 2 bases for V and 0 bases for J; bases not matched to a gene: 6. CDR1 is SGHKS, CDR2 YYEKEE, per germline (reference sequence). CDR3 length: 16 residues. The CDR3 nucleotides read TGTGCCAGCAGCTTTTCCGGGACAGGTGCTAACTATGGCTACACCTTC. Encoded protein: CASSFSGTGANYGYTF.

This clonotype has a count of ten or more. This rearrangement joins TRBV29-1 to TRBJ2-5, with D possibly TRBD2 on 5 matching bases. This CDR3 contains 13 residues. Germline CDR1 SQVTM, CDR2 ANQGSEA. The ends were cut back, 5 bases at V and 0 bases at J, with 10 bases in the middle. Here the CDR3 reads CSVSWRDQETQYF. The CDR3 nucleotides read TGCAGCGTTTCTTGGCGGGACCAAGAGACCCAGTACTTC.

V gene TRBV7-6 combines with J gene TRBJ2-2; no reliable D call. The length of the CDR3 is 12 residues. Germline lookup yields CDR1 SGHVS and CDR2 FNYEAQ. The V and J ends lost 5 bases and 7 bases respectively, with 8 bases between them. The CDR3 region has the DNA TGTGCCAGCAGCCCGAGCCACGGGGAGCTGTTTTTT. Translated, it gives CASSPSHGELFF.